The 18 T cell receptor beta chains given below trace back to one sample, sequenced in a study of tumor-infiltrating lymphocytes in primary liver carcinoma. Total RNA (about 500 ng) served as template for TCR beta cDNA synthesis primed by a constant-region primer. Library construction for TCR beta comprised three nested multiplex PCR rounds performed with slightly modified ARM-PCR. Use of TRBV1-TRBV30 forward primers with a C-beta reverse primer characterized the first two PCR rounds, which lasted around 11 cycles each. TCRdb re-derived calls from the multiplex PCR reads in MiXCR, one entry per CDR3 protein. The sample lists fewer than 350,000 distinct CDR3 sequences; less than 65% were seen once. They got blood RNA out of unsorted whole blood and also pulled out germline DNA. Sample: peripheral blood. The receptors here all came from a man aged 40-49 years with primary liver carcinoma and hepatitis B virus infection.

As for this clonotype: This sequence may be a read error, since a much larger clone differs from it by one base. V is TRBV6-6 and J is TRBJ1-1, with D perhaps TRBD1 (5 bases). The V gene's germline CDR1 is MNHNY and CDR2 SVGAGI (reference sequence). This CDR3 region has 13 residues. CDR3 DNA sequence: TGTGCCAGCGGGCAGGGAATGAACACTGAATCTTTCTTT. This translates into CASGQGMNTESFF.

On this clonotype: A much more abundant neighbour one base away suggests this may be a read error. This chain links TRBV6-5 with TRBJ2-1, with D unresolved. Trimming removed 4 bases at V and 9 bases at J, with 16 bases between. Germline assignment: CDR1 MNHEY and CDR2 SVGAGI. The CDR3 loop spans 14 amino acids. The CDR3 protein is CASSSDPIVGEQFF. The CDR3 DNA reads TGTGCCAGCAGTTCAGATCCGATAGTGGGTGAGCAGTTCTTC.

V is TRBV6-1 and J is TRBJ1-4, with 7 bases matching TRBD1. The CDR3 totals 16 residues. Germline trimming cut 5 bases from V and 8 bases from J; bases unmatched to any gene: 14. The germline V gene has CDR1 MNHNS and CDR2 SASEGT. Here the CDR3 DNA reads TGTGCCAGCAGTCGGATAGGGGGCGCTTCTAGGGAAAAACTGTTTTTT. Protein: CASSRIGGASREKLFF.

J is TRBJ1-1 and V is TRBV14; D is unresolved. CDR1 is SGHDN, CDR2 FVKESK, per germline. The CDR3 spans 14 residues. Trimming pared 2 bases from V and 4 bases from J, leaving 11 bases between. CDR3 sequence reads: CASSQSGSGTEAFF. In nucleotides, the CDR3 is TGTGCCAGCAGCCAATCGGGATCGGGCACTGAAGCTTTCTTT.

With regard to this clonotype: Mismatch with germline at one junction end may stem from a read error. The CDR3 DNA is TGTGCCAGCAACTTAGTATTGGGGTGGACTGAAGCTTTCTTT. Residues: CASNLVLGWTEAFF. The chain employs TRBV11-2 and TRBJ1-1; no firm D call. The germline V gene has CDR1 SGHAT and CDR2 FQNNGV. CDR3 length equals 14 residues.

The V gene is TRBV28, the J gene TRBJ2-4, with D perhaps being TRBD1 or TRBD2 (5 bases each). Trimming cost V 3 bases and J 4 bases, with 16 bases left between them. In germline, CDR1 is MDHEN, CDR2 SYDVKM. This CDR3 has 16 amino acids. CDR3 coding DNA: TGTGCCAGCAGTTTCGGGGACCCCGGACTGAAAAACATTCAGTACTTC. This sequence encodes CASSFGDPGLKNIQYF.

This clonotype has at least ten counts. This sequence joins TRBV29-1 and TRBJ2-5, with D perhaps TRBD2 (5 bases). Germline assignment: CDR1 SQVTM and CDR2 ANQGSEA. V shed 3 bases and J shed 5 bases, with 10 bases lying between them. The CDR3 sequence is 12 residues long. CDR3 DNA sequence: TGCAGCGTTGACAACGCGGGCGAGACCCAGTACTTC. Translation: CSVDNAGETQYF.

The chain has TRBV12-3 or TRBV12-4 and TRBJ2-7; D tentatively fits TRBD1 or TRBD2 (5 bases each). CDR3 length: 15 residues. V lost 5 bases and J 6 bases, leaving 20 bases between the germline ends. The CDR3 region is CASSRTRTPVTEQYF. The DNA of the CDR3 is TGTGCCAGCAGTCGCACTAGGACACCCGTCACCGAGCAGTACTTC.

About this clonotype itself: A clone one base away is much larger, so this may be a read error. The CDR3 does not close with the conserved phenylalanine or tryptophan, likely indicating a read error. The chain joins TRBV6-5 to TRBJ1-6; TRBD1 agrees at 10 bases. Germline V gene lookup returns CDR1 MNHEY and CDR2 SVGAGI. This CDR3 has 15 residues. The V gene end was trimmed by 6 bases and the J gene end by 7 bases; junction bases not matched to a gene: 6. The CDR3 loop reads CASRDDRGRNSPLHY. The DNA of the CDR3 is TGTGCCAGCAGGGACGACAGGGGGCGGAATTCACCCCTCCACTAT.

This chain joins TRBV11-2 and TRBJ1-6; D is undetermined. This CDR3 is built from 12 residues. Germline V gene lookup returns CDR1 SGHAT and CDR2 FQNNGV. The chain's CDR3 is CTGSPPGSPLHF. For the CDR3, the DNA is TGTACCGGCAGCCCCCCGGGGTCACCCCTCCACTTT. Variable domain in full (rest from reference TRBV11-2 and TRBJ1-6): EAGVAQSPRYKIIEKRQSVAFWCNPISGHATLYWYQQILGQGPKLLIQFQNNGVVDDSQLPKDRFSAERLKGVDSTLKIQPAKLEDSAVYLCTGSPPGSPLHFGNGTRLTVT.

J is TRBJ2-1 and V is TRBV5-1; D is perhaps TRBD2 (6 bases). The germline gives CDR1 SGHRS, CDR2 YFSETQ. The CDR3 length is 14 residues. V shed 5 bases and J shed 5 bases, with 14 bases lying between them. The CDR3 loop reads CASRVGGPNNEQFF. Here the CDR3 DNA reads TGCGCCAGCAGGGTGGGGGGACCCAACAATGAGCAGTTCTTC.

The chain links TRBV28 to TRBJ2-7; D may be TRBD1 (5 bases). This CDR3 is built from 14 residues. Deletions cut 6 bases from V and 0 bases from J, with 12 bases between. Looked up from germline, CDR1 is MDHEN and CDR2 is SYDVKM. CDR3 DNA sequence: TGTGCCAGCAGGAGACAGAGTACCTCCTACGAGCAGTACTTC. This gives the protein CASRRQSTSYEQYF.

This clonotype was detected many times. The chain couples TRBV6-5 to TRBJ2-2; 8 nucleotides agree with TRBD2. V was clipped by 6 bases and J by 5 bases; unmatched bases: 5. The CDR3 contains 14 residues. The germline gives CDR1 MNHEY, CDR2 SVGAGI. The CDR3 is CASSGTSWTGELFF. The CDR3 region has the DNA TGTGCCAGCAGCGGGACTAGTTGGACCGGGGAGCTGTTTTTT.

The CDR3 loop reads CSLTLAASTGELFF. CDR3 in DNA: TGCAGCCTTACACTAGCGGCTAGCACCGGGGAGCTGTTTTTT. The chain couples TRBV29-1 to TRBJ2-2; 8 bases agree with TRBD2. The CDR3 sequence is 14 residues long. V lost 8 bases to trimming and J lost 4 bases; unmatched junction nucleotides: 9. The germline CDR1 and CDR2 sequences are SQVTM and ANQGSEA.

This clonotype was picked up a small number of times. This chain connects TRBV10-2 to TRBJ2-2, with a weak D call TRBD2 (5 bases). There are 13 residues in the CDR3. Germline values: CDR1 WSHSY, CDR2 SAAADI. The V gene lost 8 bases and the J gene lost 6 bases, with 13 bases spanning the gap. The chain's CDR3 is CASVGRGSGELFF. In nucleotides, the CDR3 is TGCGCCAGCGTCGGACGGGGTTCCGGGGAGCTGTTTTTT.

This clonotype was counted many times. The chain carries TRBV6-5 and TRBJ1-2; D not resolved. Germline V gives CDR1 MNHEY, CDR2 SVGAGI. The ends were cut back, 4 bases at V and 4 bases at J, with 10 bases in the middle. CDR3 length: 13 residues. This CDR3 is CASSLRNLYGYTF. Written as DNA, the CDR3 is TGTGCCAGCAGTTTACGGAATCTCTATGGCTACACCTTC.

This clonotype was counted ten times or more. The chain recombines TRBV10-2 with TRBJ2-1, with 8 bases that match TRBD2. Germline loops: CDR1 WSHSY, CDR2 SAAADI. CDR3 size: 14 residues. After removal of 4 bases from V and 7 bases from J, the junction contained 6 bases not matched to a gene. This chain's CDR3 is CASSGQLAENEQFF. The CDR3 DNA follows: TGCGCCAGCAGTGGGCAACTAGCGGAGAATGAGCAGTTCTTC.

A word on this clonotype: The conserved final phenylalanine or tryptophan is absent from the CDR3, which likely points to a read error. The chain is built from TRBV11-2 and TRBJ2-7, with a possible D match to TRBD1 (6 bases). CDR1 is SGHAT, CDR2 FQNNGV, per germline. The CDR3 runs to 13 residues. CDR3 in amino acids: CVSSSTGGYEQYL. CDR3 DNA sequence: TGTGTCAGCAGCTCGACAGGAGGCTACGAGCAGTACTTA.